Following are 18 T cell receptor beta chains from one sample sequenced in a study of shared clonotypes between healthy human individuals. The naive CD8 fraction comprised CD45RO-negative cells positively selected for CCR7 and excluded terminally differentiated effector memory CD45RA+ cells. Assay: immunoSEQ multiplex PCR; the TCRdb copy retains only in-frame clones and omits some. The sample gives about 750,000 clones, 80% to 95% of which show up once; about 25% is in the top ten. The sample taken for sequencing was naive CD8+ T cells sorted from blood. These TCRs come from a man under 40 in good health.

This clone was detected a few times. The genes are TRBV11-2 and TRBJ2-7; TRBD1 might be the D (6 bases). The CDR3 is 12 residues long. V shed 5 bases and J shed 4 bases, with 9 bases lying between them. Germline V gives CDR1 SGHAT, CDR2 FQNNGV. This CDR3 is CASSPQGYEQYF. The DNA of the CDR3 is TGTGCCAGCAGCCCCCAGGGGTACGAGCAGTACTTC.

V usage is TRBV7-8 and J usage is TRBJ2-7; maybe TRBD2 (5 bases). Trimming pared 3 bases from V and 3 bases from J, leaving 30 bases between. This CDR3 is 20 amino acids long. Germline-derived CDR1 and CDR2 are SGHVS and FQNEAQ. The CDR3, as DNA: TGTGCCAGCAGCTTCTTAAGTGGGCAGGAGATTGGTAACGGGGACTACGAGCAGTACTTC. Protein sequence: CASSFLSGQEIGNGDYEQYF.

This chain uses TRBV5-1 with TRBJ2-1, with TRBD2 matching over 7 bases. J gave up 0 bases and V 0 bases, and 6 bases lay outside the gene matches. Per germline, CDR1 SGHRS and CDR2 YFSETQ. There are 17 residues in the CDR3. The CDR3 loop is CASSLVGGTISYNEQFF. The DNA of the CDR3 is TGCGCCAGCAGCTTGGTGGGAGGGACGATCTCCTACAATGAGCAGTTCTTC.

This clone was seen once. An end of the junction does not agree with germline; a read error may underlie this. This chain uses TRBV9 with TRBJ2-2; 7 nucleotides match TRBD1. CDR1 and CDR2 (germline): SGDLS, YYNGEE. The CDR3 consists of 15 residues. DNA for the CDR3: TGTGCCAGCAGCTATGGGACAGCGAAGACCGGGGAGCTGTTTTTT. This translates into CASSYGTAKTGELFF. The full variable domain, with the rest looked up from reference TRBV9 and TRBJ2-2, is DSGVTQTPKHLITATGQRVTLRCSPRSGDLSVYWYQQSLDQGLQFLIQYYNGEERAKGNILERFSAQQFPDLHSELNLSSLELGDSALYFCASSYGTAKTGELFFGEGSRLTVL.

DNA for the CDR3: TGTGCCAGCAGAGGACCAGGGGGAAACACTGAAGCTTTCTTT. This gives the protein CASRGPGGNTEAFF. The chain combines TRBV9 with TRBJ1-1; 7 positions agree with TRBD1. The CDR3 contains 14 residues. Germline V gene sequence: CDR1 SGDLS, CDR2 YYNGEE. V trimming: 5 bases; J trimming: 2 bases; junction bases outside the gene matches: 6.

The chain combines TRBV10-3 with TRBJ2-3; TRBD2 matches 14 bases. Germline CDR1 ENHRY, CDR2 SYGVKD. The CDR3 has 18 amino acids. J lost 6 bases, V lost 0 bases, and 8 bases had no gene match. For the CDR3, the DNA is TGTGCCATCAGTGAGTCGGGGACTAGCGGGAGTTTCCGCGATACGCAGTATTTT. Protein product: CAISESGTSGSFRDTQYF.

On this clone itself: Distinct nucleotide sequences in the sample also encode this CDR3. The chain links TRBV13 to TRBJ1-1; D not certain. The CDR3 spans 12 residues. The germline V gene has CDR1 PRHDT and CDR2 FYEKMQ (reference sequence). V dropped 2 bases and J dropped 7 bases, with 8 bases sitting between them. As DNA, the CDR3 is TGTGCCAGCAGCTTAAGAGGACGTGAAGCTTTCTTT. Protein product: CASSLRGREAFF.

This clone was recorded once. The chain has TRBV5-6 and TRBJ2-2, with unresolved D. CDR3 length: 16 amino acids. Germline CDR1 and CDR2: SGHDT and YYEEEE. V was pared by 3 bases and J by 8 bases, with 20 bases between. CDR3 bases: TGTGCCAGCAGCTCCACCACCACCTATGGCACAGGGGAGCTGTTTTTT. This sequence encodes CASSSTTTYGTGELFF.

In its sample, this clone was seen once. The chain employs TRBV5-1 and TRBJ2-7; weak D call: TRBD1 (6 bases). Germline lookup yields CDR1 SGHRS and CDR2 YFSETQ. Trimming cost V 3 bases and J 2 bases, with 12 bases left between them. The CDR3 has 14 amino acids. In DNA form, the CDR3 reads TGCGCCAGCAGCTCAAAGGACAGACCCTACGAGCAGTACTTC. Its protein product is CASSSKDRPYEQYF.

The rearrangement links TRBV11-2 to TRBJ2-7; 8 bases agree with TRBD2. Germline CDR1 SGHAT, CDR2 FQNNGV. The ends lost 5 bases at V and 0 bases at J; junction bases unmatched: 12. The CDR3 spans 17 residues. CDR3 DNA sequence: TGTGCCAGCAGCCTACTAACTAGCGGAAGGAACTCCTACGAGCAGTACTTC. It specifies CASSLLTSGRNSYEQYF. The full variable domain, rest sourced from reference TRBV11-2 and TRBJ2-7, is EAGVAQSPRYKIIEKRQSVAFWCNPISGHATLYWYQQILGQGPKLLIQFQNNGVVDDSQLPKDRFSAERLKGVDSTLKIQPAKLEDSAVYLCASSLLTSGRNSYEQYFGPGTRLTVT.

The sample holds one count of this clone. This chain uses TRBV27 with TRBJ2-5, with D possibly TRBD1 on 6 matching bases. CDR1 and CDR2 from the germline V gene are MNHEY and SMNVEV (reference sequence). Trimming took off 5 bases at V and 5 bases at J, with 18 bases between the two ends. This CDR3 contains 15 residues. The CDR3 coding sequence is TGTGCCAGCAGTAGTTGGGGGCCGGGCGGCGAGACCCAGTACTTC. Translated: CASSSWGPGGETQYF.

The rearrangement joins TRBV4-1 to TRBJ1-2; the D gene is possibly TRBD1 (6 bases). Germline loops: CDR1 MGHRA, CDR2 YSYEKL. The CDR3 runs 17 residues. V lost 1 base to trimming and J lost 3 bases, with 18 bases between them. The CDR3 DNA reads as TGCGCCAGCAGCCAAGTAGTCCGGACAGAAGTTTACTATGGCTACACCTTC. Residues: CASSQVVRTEVYYGYTF.

The V and J genes are TRBV27 and TRBJ2-1; D may be TRBD1 (5 bases). The CDR3 is made up of 12 amino acids. From germline, CDR1 is MNHEY and CDR2 SMNVEV (reference sequence). V lost 2 bases and J 13 bases, leaving 12 bases between the germline ends. CDR3: CASSLVGVSQFF. CDR3 in DNA: TGTGCCAGCAGTTTAGTAGGGGTCTCTCAGTTCTTC.

The gene calls are TRBV7-9 and TRBJ2-5; D unclear. Looked up from germline, CDR1 is SEHNR and CDR2 is FQNEAQ (reference sequence). V lost 4 bases to trimming and J lost 5 bases, with 8 bases between them. This CDR3 is built from 12 residues. The chain's CDR3 is CASSSAAETQYF. DNA for the CDR3: TGTGCCAGCAGCTCGGCAGCGGAGACCCAGTACTTC.

CDR3 nucleotides: TGTGCCAGCAGCTTGGGAGCAAGGGGTGTAACCTACGAGCAGTACTTC. Protein sequence: CASSLGARGVTYEQYF. This chain links TRBV5-6 with TRBJ2-7; D possibly corresponds to TRBD1 (5 bases). V lost 0 bases to trimming and J lost 2 bases, with 15 bases between them. The germline gives CDR1 SGHDT, CDR2 YYEEEE. CDR3 size: 16 residues.

The genes are TRBV30 and TRBJ2-1; 10 bases map to TRBD1. The CDR3 contains 16 residues. Looked up from germline, CDR1 is GTSNPN and CDR2 is SVGIG (reference sequence). Losses at the gene ends were 4 bases for V and 8 bases for J; bases not matched to a gene: 14. The CDR3 sequence: CAWNSPTGGVRDEQFF. CDR3 nucleotide sequence: TGTGCCTGGAATTCTCCGACAGGGGGCGTAAGGGATGAGCAGTTCTTC.

The chain combines TRBV6-6 with TRBJ2-3, with 7 bases lining up with TRBD2. The V gene end was trimmed by 0 bases and the J gene end by 5 bases; junction bases not matched to a gene: 8. The CDR3 has 16 amino acids. The germline V gene encodes CDR1 MNHNY and CDR2 SVGAGI (reference sequence). The CDR3 nucleotides read TGTGCCAGCAGTTACTCGCGGGAGATCGGGAAAGATACGCAGTATTTT. Protein sequence: CASSYSREIGKDTQYF.

The rearrangement joins TRBV11-2 to TRBJ2-5, with 7 nucleotides matching TRBD2. The germline CDR1 and CDR2 sequences are SGHAT and FQNNGV. CDR3 length equals 14 residues. Trimming took 0 bases from V and 4 from J; bases not matched to a gene: 2. The CDR3 here is CASSLESSGETQYF. CDR3 coding DNA: TGTGCCAGCAGCTTAGAATCTAGCGGAGAGACCCAGTACTTC. Full variable domain (remainder filled in from reference TRBV11-2 and TRBJ2-5): EAGVAQSPRYKIIEKRQSVAFWCNPISGHATLYWYQQILGQGPKLLIQFQNNGVVDDSQLPKDRFSAERLKGVDSTLKIQPAKLEDSAVYLCASSLESSGETQYFGPGTRLLVL.